The sequence of this T cell receptor (beta chain) was determined in a study of T-cell memory formation after mild COVID-19. As for the study in general: Across donors, TCR clusters were largely donor specific.

This CDR3 has 15 residues. The germline CDR1 and CDR2 sequences are DFQATT and SNEGSKA (reference sequence). Trimming cost V 4 bases and J 3 bases, with 16 bases left between them. Study results and caveats: The CD4+ clones that contracted clustered mainly within CM and EM, and the CD8+ clones concentrated in EMRA.

TCR alpha and TCR beta cDNA libraries with sample barcodes and UMIs came from 5'RACE using constant-segment primers. Via MiXCR, TCRdb re-called the 5' RACE reads, giving one row per CDR3 protein. Of around 300,000 distinct CDR3 sequences listed, roughly 13% are singletons. Details on this clonotype: The antigen is not known.

This TCR was recovered from a young man who had mild COVID-19 (a few samples of this study predate the infection). Cell type and time point are not known. V gene TRBV20-1 combines with J gene TRBJ1-5, with D perhaps matching TRBD1 (6 bases). Source material: PBMCs or a T cell subset sorted from them (not recorded which). The CDR3 here is CSATDPGGANQPQHF. The CDR3 nucleotides read TGCAGTGCTACCGACCCTGGGGGGGCCAATCAGCCCCAGCATTTT.